The rows below give T cell receptor beta chains drawn from one sample of a study of shared clonotypes between healthy human individuals. Some clones are missing from TCRdb's copy, which holds only in-frame ones; the method was immunoSEQ multiplex PCR. This sample has about 1 million clones; 65% to 80% occur once, and the top ten carry roughly 1.4%. The sequencing sample was made of memory CD4+ T cells sorted from blood. Receptors were obtained from a man in his late teens or twenties in good health. CDR3s include the opening cysteine and the closing phenylalanine or tryptophan. D genes are given only for firm matches. Clone size is not always given. Where it is, it says once, few, many or a class for expanded clones.

clone_size	v_call	d_call	j_call	cdr3_nt	cdr3_aa
.	TRBV5-5	.	TRBJ1-1	TGTGCCAGCAGCTTCGGGGGAAACACTGAAGCTTTCTTT	CASSFGGNTEAFF
.	TRBV4-3	.	TRBJ2-6	TGCGCCAGCAGCCAAGATCGGGGTGGGGCCAACGTCCTGACTTTC	CASSQDRGGANVLTF
few	TRBV30	TRBD1	TRBJ1-1	TGTGCCTGGAGGCCCGGACAGGGGTGGAACACTGAAGCTTTCTTT	CAWRPGQGWNTEAFF
.	TRBV2	.	TRBJ2-5	TGTGCCAGCGGCAAAAGACAAGAGACCCAGTACTTC	CASGKRQETQYF
.	TRBV30	.	TRBJ1-2	TGTGCCTGGAGTCCCCCAAGGGTGTATGGCTACACCTTC	CAWSPPRVYGYTF
.	TRBV29-1	.	TRBJ2-1	TGCAGCGTTACCCCGGTGACTAGTAGTCATGAGCAGTTCTTC	CSVTPVTSSHEQFF
few	TRBV7-8	.	TRBJ2-7	TGTGCCAGCAGCTTCTCACTGACCGAGCAGTACTTC	CASSFSLTEQYF
.	TRBV9	.	TRBJ1-6	TGTGCCAGCAGCCCCAAGGTTAATTCACCCCTCCACTTT	CASSPKVNSPLHF
.	TRBV5-1	.	TRBJ1-1	TGCGCCAGCAGCTTGAACGTGGGGCTGAACACTGAAGCTTTCTTT	CASSLNVGLNTEAFF
.	TRBV7-8	.	TRBJ2-7	TGTGCCAGCAGCAAAAGGGACTACGAGCAGTACTTC	CASSKRDYEQYF
.	TRBV7-9	TRBD1	TRBJ2-3	TGTGCCAGCAGGCAAACAGGGGCCCCACGGGATACGCAGTATTTT	CASRQTGAPRDTQYF
few	TRBV6-1	.	TRBJ1-2	TGTGCCTGCGGCGACGGCTACACCTTC	CACGDGYTF
.	TRBV4-2	.	TRBJ1-2	TGTGCCAGCAGCCAAGATCGTCTAGCCCCTAACTATGGCTACACCTTC	CASSQDRLAPNYGYTF
.	TRBV6-4	.	TRBJ1-1	TGTGCCAGCAGTGTTGGGGAAAGCACTGAAGCTTTCTTT	CASSVGESTEAFF
.	TRBV27	.	TRBJ1-6	TGTGCCAGCAGTTTCCGGACAAATTCACCCCTCCACTTT	CASSFRTNSPLHF
once	TRBV1	.	TRBJ2-5	TGCACCAGCAGCCAGAGAAGTTCACTTCAGGTACGAGAGACCCAGTACTTC	CTSSQRSSLQVRETQYF
.	TRBV6-5	.	TRBJ2-3	TGTGCCAGCAGGCCCCCGGGACCTGGAGGAGATACGCAGTATTTT	CASRPPGPGGDTQYF
.	TRBV7-2	TRBD2	TRBJ2-5	TGTGCCAGCAGAAGAACGGGGGGACAAGAGACCCAGTACTTC	CASRRTGGQETQYF
.	TRBV7-9	TRBD1	TRBJ2-7	TGTGCCAGCAGCTCACCGGGACAGGGATTTTACGAGCAGTACTTC	CASSSPGQGFYEQYF
.	TRBV5-5	TRBD1	TRBJ1-5	TGTGCCAGCAGCTTGGGTGGAGGGACAGCAGCTCAGCCCCAGCATTTT	CASSLGGGTAAQPQHF
once	TRBV30	.	TRBJ2-1	TGTGCCTGGACCTCTGCGGATGAGCAGTTCTTC	CAWTSADEQFF
.	TRBV7-6	.	TRBJ1-1	TGTGCCAGCAGCTTAGCGAAGGGGCAGAGGGTGAACACTGAAGCTTTCTTT	CASSLAKGQRVNTEAFF
.	TRBV9	TRBD2	TRBJ2-3	TGTGCCAGCAGCCCCCAGACGACTAGCGGAAGCACAGATACGCAGTATTTT	CASSPQTTSGSTDTQYF
.	TRBV15	.	TRBJ2-1	TGTGCCACCAGCAAAGGTCTAGGCGGCGGGACGGGCCTCGATGAGCAGTTCTTC	CATSKGLGGGTGLDEQFF
.	TRBV7-9	.	TRBJ1-6	TGTGCCAACAGCCCTGGGAATAATTCACCCCTCCACTTT	CANSPGNNSPLHF
.	TRBV6-1	.	TRBJ2-7	TGTGCCAGCAGTGAAGAGATAGGGCGAGGCACCTACGAGCAGTACTTC	CASSEEIGRGTYEQYF
once	TRBV5-1	TRBD2	TRBJ2-3	TGCGCCAGCAGCGGGGGAGCGCGGGAGACGACAGATACGCAGTATTTT	CASSGGARETTDTQYF
.	TRBV19	.	TRBJ1-1	TGTGCCAGTAGTATAGTCCGGGGATATGAAGCTTTCTTT	CASSIVRGYEAFF
.	TRBV7-6	.	TRBJ1-1	TGTGCCAGCAGCTCGATTAGGGGGACGGCTGAAGCTTTCTTT	CASSSIRGTAEAFF
.	TRBV12-5	TRBD2	TRBJ2-3	TGTGCTAGTGGTTTGATCCTAGGACTAGCGGGAGGGTCCGGCACAGATACGCAGTATTTT	CASGLILGLAGGSGTDTQYF
.	TRBV29-1	TRBD1	TRBJ2-4	TGCAGCGCCAGGACAGGGGACATTCAGTACTTC	CSARTGDIQYF
.	TRBV5-4	.	TRBJ2-6	TGTGCCAGCAGCTCGCAGGGAACCGCTGGGGCCAACGTCCTGACTTTC	CASSSQGTAGANVLTF
once	TRBV5-1	.	TRBJ2-5	TGCGCCAGCAGCTTGGAGCTTGGGGAGACCCAGTACTTC	CASSLELGETQYF
.	TRBV27	.	TRBJ2-5	TGTGCCAGCACGTCCCTGCGGACAGCACAAGAGACCCAGTACTTC	CASTSLRTAQETQYF
few	TRBV7-2	.	TRBJ2-3	TGTGCCAGCAGTCCGAACAGCGGAGGGGGTACGCAGTATTTT	CASSPNSGGGTQYF
once	TRBV9	.	TRBJ1-1	TGTGCCAGCAGCGTCTTTATGAACACTGAAGCTTTCTTT	CASSVFMNTEAFF
.	TRBV4-3	.	TRBJ1-5	TGCGCCAGCAGCCCAGGGACTGATGGGTATCAGCCCCAGCATTTT	CASSPGTDGYQPQHF
.	TRBV11-3	.	TRBJ2-5	TGTGCCAGCAGCTTAGGCAGCCAAGAGACCCAGTACTTC	CASSLGSQETQYF
.	TRBV7-2	.	TRBJ2-1	TGTGCCAGCAGCCTACCCTCATACAATGAGCAGTTCTTC	CASSLPSYNEQFF
.	TRBV6-1	TRBD2	TRBJ2-7	TGTGCCAGCAGCCCAACTAGCGGGATGGGCGAGCAGTACTTC	CASSPTSGMGEQYF
.	TRBV7-9	.	TRBJ1-5	TGTGCCAGCAGCCAGGACAGTGGCAATCAGCCCCAGCATTTT	CASSQDSGNQPQHF
once	TRBV15	.	TRBJ1-2	TGTGCCACCAGCAGAGAAATAGGGGACTATGGCTACACCTTC	CATSREIGDYGYTF
.	TRBV18	.	TRBJ1-2	TGTGCCAGCTCACCAGGAACAGATTATGGCTACACCTTC	CASSPGTDYGYTF
.	TRBV27	.	TRBJ2-2	TGTGCCAGCAGTTTACCCCTATCCCTAGGGTTGTTGGACACCGGGGAGCTGTTTTTT	CASSLPLSLGLLDTGELFF
.	TRBV4-1	.	TRBJ2-7	TGCGCCAGCAGCCAAGGTTTTCCAGGGAGGTACGAGCAGTACTTC	CASSQGFPGRYEQYF
few	TRBV7-7	.	TRBJ1-1	TGTGCTAGCAGCTTAGCGGGGACCAGGGTTCACACTGAAGCTTTCTTT	CASSLAGTRVHTEAFF
.	TRBV4-3	.	TRBJ2-7	TGCGCCAGCAGCCAAGACTTTAGCAGACAGTTAATCTACGAGCAGTACTTC	CASSQDFSRQLIYEQYF
.	TRBV7-2	.	TRBJ1-1	TGTGCCAGCAGCTTAGCGCAACTAGGGAACACTGAAGCTTTCTTT	CASSLAQLGNTEAFF
.	TRBV5-4	.	TRBJ1-2	TGTGCCAGCAGCCCAACAGGGAGTTCTAACTATGGCTACACCTTC	CASSPTGSSNYGYTF
.	TRBV5-1	.	TRBJ2-7	TGCGCCAGCAGCCCGGGATCGAGCCGCTACGAGCAGTACTTC	CASSPGSSRYEQYF
few	TRBV9	TRBD2	TRBJ2-3	TGTGCCAGCAGCACCCGACTAGCGGGCACAGATACGCAGTATTTT	CASSTRLAGTDTQYF
once	TRBV6-5	.	TRBJ1-6	TGTGCCAGCAGTTATCGGCAGAACTCCGATTCACCCCTCCACTTT	CASSYRQNSDSPLHF
.	TRBV5-1	.	TRBJ2-1	TGCGCCAGCTGTCAGAGTAATGAGCAGTTCTTC	CASCQSNEQFF
.	TRBV6-6	.	TRBJ2-1	TGTGCCAGCAGCCAGACTAGGGGGAGCGGCAATGAGCAGTTCTTC	CASSQTRGSGNEQFF
.	TRBV9	.	TRBJ2-2	TGTGCCAGCAGCGTAGCGGGCGACGGGGCCACCGGGGAGCTGTTTTTT	CASSVAGDGATGELFF